The 18 T cell receptor beta chains listed next were all sequenced from one sample in a study of metastatic and nonmetastatic thyroid tumors. TCRdb reanalyzed the PCR reads via MiXCR. The data contain approximately 38,000 clones, less than 20% of them singletons. Each patient came to thyroid surgery without any prior treatment (of any kind). Sequenced input: tumor tissue. These receptors originate from a female donor with papillary thyroid cancer or a benign thyroid nodule (not recorded which). Some clones in this sample may be carry-over from other donors' samples.

This clone was recorded at least ten times. The V gene is TRBV7-9, the J gene TRBJ1-1; TRBD1 might be the D (6 bases). Germline-derived CDR1 and CDR2 are SEHNR and FQNEAQ (reference sequence). The CDR3 is made up of 15 amino acids. V lost 5 bases and J lost 4, with 17 bases in between. The CDR3 region is CASSDRKKGSTEAFF. The CDR3, as DNA: TGTGCCAGCAGCGACAGGAAAAAGGGGAGCACTGAAGCTTTCTTT.

Worth noting for this clone: This may arise from a read error, as a much more abundant clone is one base away. J is TRBJ2-5 and V is TRBV9, with D possibly being TRBD2 (7 bases). The CDR3 extends over 18 amino acids. Germline loops: CDR1 SGDLS, CDR2 YYNGEE. CDR3 amino acids: CASSVAPGSGGTQEAQYF. The CDR3 bases are TGTGCCAGCAGCGTAGCGCCGGGGTCCGGGGGGACACAAGAGGCCCAGTACTTC. Full variable domain (outside the CDR3, taken from reference TRBV9 and TRBJ2-5): DSGVTQTPKHLITATGQRVTLRCSPRSGDLSVYWYQQSLDQGLQFLIQYYNGEERAKGNILERFSAQQFPDLHSELNLSSLELGDSALYFCASSVAPGSGGTQEAQYFGPGTRLLVL.

The CDR3 is CAIILSNMDRGFF. In DNA, the CDR3 is TGTGCCATCATTTTATCAAACATGGACAGGGGTTTCTTC. V gene TRBV28 combines with J gene TRBJ2-1, with TRBD1 matching 9 bases. The ends lost 10 bases at V and 16 bases at J; junction bases unmatched: 17. The CDR3 consists of 13 residues. CDR1 is MDHEN, CDR2 SYDVKM, per germline.

The rearrangement joins TRBV6-5 to TRBJ2-7; D may be TRBD2 (6 bases). The V gene's germline CDR1 is MNHEY and CDR2 SVGAGI. The CDR3 consists of 14 residues. V was pared by 4 bases and J by 4 bases, with 14 bases between. The CDR3: CASSSRTTLYEQYF. The CDR3 DNA follows: TGTGCCAGCAGTTCCCGGACTACATTGTACGAGCAGTACTTC.

About this clone: The junction differs from germline at one of its ends, possibly a read error. The chain employs TRBV20-1 and TRBJ2-7; 9 bases are a match to TRBD1. Germline V gene data show CDR1 as DFQATT and CDR2 as SNEGSKA (reference sequence). The CDR3 sequence is 16 residues long. This CDR3 is CSDRKQGAPNPYEQYF. The CDR3 DNA reads TGCAGTGATAGAAAACAGGGGGCTCCAAACCCCTACGAGCAGTACTTC.

This clone occurred many times. Other DNA sequences from this sample encode an identical CDR3 as well. The gene calls are TRBV6-6 and TRBJ2-1, with 10 bases matching TRBD2. The CDR3 contains 16 residues. Germline values: CDR1 MNHNY, CDR2 SVGAGI (reference sequence). V dropped 3 bases and J dropped 4; count of bases not matched to a gene: 6. CDR3 in DNA: TGTGCCAGCAGTTATTCCGGACTAGCGGTTTACAATGAGCAGTTCTTC. It codes for CASSYSGLAVYNEQFF.

CDR3 DNA: TGTGCCAGCACCCAGATCCAGGGGGCAGGGGAGCTGTTTTTT. This codes for CASTQIQGAGELFF. V gene TRBV7-2 combines with J gene TRBJ2-2; the match to TRBD1 covers 8 bases. CDR1 is SGHTA, CDR2 FQGNSA, per germline. The CDR3 has 14 amino acids. The V segment lost 7 bases and the J segment 8 bases; nucleotides outside the gene matches: 9.

This clone occurred many times. CDR3 nucleotides: TGTGCCTGGAGTGTTACTAGCGGGAGGGCCATCCAGTTCTTC. Amino acids: CAWSVTSGRAIQFF. The chain couples TRBV30 to TRBJ2-1, with 13 positions matching TRBD2. The ends lost 0 bases at V and 13 bases at J; junction bases unmatched: 6. CDR1 is GTSNPN, CDR2 SVGIG, per germline (reference sequence). CDR3 length: 14 amino acids.

V usage is TRBV20-1 and J usage is TRBJ2-7; weak D call: TRBD1 (6 bases). Germline-derived CDR1 and CDR2 are DFQATT and SNEGSKA (reference sequence). The CDR3 has 11 residues. Trimming removed 8 bases at V and 6 bases at J, with 14 bases between. The CDR3 coding sequence is TGCAGTTCAAGGACAGTGGGCGAGCAGTACTTC. It codes for CSSRTVGEQYF.

About this clone itself: The sample holds other DNA sequences that translate to the same CDR3. The chain has TRBV9 and TRBJ2-5; D gene uncertain. V was cut by 0 bases and J by 5 bases, with 14 bases left in between. The CDR3 loop spans 15 amino acids. The germline V gene has CDR1 SGDLS and CDR2 YYNGEE. The CDR3, as DNA: TGTGCCAGCAGCGTAGCTAAGGGTGCCCCCGAGACCCAGTACTTC. Its protein product is CASSVAKGAPETQYF.

This clone was counted ten times or more. V and J are TRBV12-3 or TRBV12-4 and TRBJ1-2; D not certain. Trimming removed 2 bases at V and 6 bases at J, with 10 bases between. The CDR3 runs to 13 residues. DNA for the CDR3: TGTGCCAGCAGTTTAAGCGTAGTACATGGCTACACCTTC. Its protein is CASSLSVVHGYTF.

This clone came up a few times. V is TRBV15 and J is TRBJ2-7, with no clear D. Looked up from germline, CDR1 is LNHNV and CDR2 is YYDKDF (reference sequence). V was trimmed by 5 bases and J by 3 bases, leaving 14 bases between them. CDR3 size: 14 residues. This CDR3 is CATSRSGNRYEQYF. CDR3 bases: TGTGCCACCAGCCGCAGTGGAAACCGCTACGAGCAGTACTTC.

The rearrangement joins TRBV6-2 or TRBV6-3 to TRBJ1-5; TRBD1 agrees at 7 bases. This CDR3 is built from 14 residues. The V gene end was trimmed by 4 bases and the J gene end by 4 bases; junction bases not matched to a gene: 4. CDR1 is MNHEY and CDR2 is SVGEGT in the germline V gene. CDR3 DNA sequence: TGTGCCAGCAGTTCCGGACAGGAAAATCAGCCCCAGCATTTT. Translated, it gives CASSSGQENQPQHF.

This clone has a count of ten or more. This chain connects TRBV9 to TRBJ1-3, with 7 nucleotides matching TRBD1. V shed 4 bases and J 1 base; nucleotides not matched to a gene: 11. CDR1 is SGDLS and CDR2 is YYNGEE in the germline V gene. This CDR3 has 17 residues. The CDR3 DNA is TGTGCCAGCAGCCAAAAGGTCCAGGGGGGATCTGGAAACACCATATATTTT. Its translation is CASSQKVQGGSGNTIYF. The full variable domain, its missing parts supplied by reference TRBV9 and TRBJ1-3, is DSGVTQTPKHLITATGQRVTLRCSPRSGDLSVYWYQQSLDQGLQFLIQYYNGEERAKGNILERFSAQQFPDLHSELNLSSLELGDSALYFCASSQKVQGGSGNTIYFGEGSWLTVV.

By its share, this clone is medium-sized (0.01 to 0.1%). The chain is built from TRBV24-1 and TRBJ1-1; 8 bases are a match to TRBD1. Germline values: CDR1 KGHDR, CDR2 SFDVKD. V lost 4 bases to trimming and J lost 11 bases; unmatched junction nucleotides: 8. This CDR3 is 13 amino acids long. The DNA for the CDR3 is TGTGCCACCAGTGAGCGGCGCAACAGGGGGGCTTTCTTT. This gives the protein CATSERRNRGAFF.

This clone was recorded at least ten times. The chain combines TRBV7-9 with TRBJ1-2; D possibly corresponds to TRBD1 (5 bases). Trimming removed 3 bases at V and 4 bases at J, with 6 bases between. Germline V gene data show CDR1 as SEHNR and CDR2 as FQNEAQ (reference sequence). The CDR3 is made up of 12 amino acids. In DNA form, the CDR3 reads TGTGCCAGCAGCTTGGGGGTCTATGGCTACACCTTC. As protein: CASSLGVYGYTF. Filled out from reference TRBV7-9 and TRBJ1-2, the complete variable domain reads DTGVSQNPRHKITKRGQNVTFRCDPISEHNRLYWYRQTLGQGPEFLTYFQNEAQLEKSRLLSDRFSAERPKGSFSTLEIQRTEQGDSAMYLCASSLGVYGYTFGSGTRLTVV.

The J gene is TRBJ2-1, the V gene TRBV6-4; TRBD2 might be the D (7 bases). Between the trimmed V and J ends, which lost 3 bases and 2 bases, there was a span of 23 bases. Per the germline V gene, CDR1 is MRHNA and CDR2 is SNTAGT. This CDR3 has 19 amino acids. The CDR3 coding sequence is TGTGCCAGCAGTGATTCCTACGGACGGGCGGGGGCAACCTACAATGAGCAGTTCTTC. Its translation: CASSDSYGRAGATYNEQFF.

This clone was seen a handful of times. A much larger clone lies a single base off, so this may be a read error. The V and J genes are TRBV19 and TRBJ2-1; D is ambiguous. This CDR3 spans 13 amino acids. Germline V gene data show CDR1 as LNHDA and CDR2 as SQIVND (reference sequence). Here the CDR3 DNA reads TGTGCCAGCAGTATTTCCCAGTACAATGAGCAGTTCTTC. It translates to CASSISQYNEQFF.